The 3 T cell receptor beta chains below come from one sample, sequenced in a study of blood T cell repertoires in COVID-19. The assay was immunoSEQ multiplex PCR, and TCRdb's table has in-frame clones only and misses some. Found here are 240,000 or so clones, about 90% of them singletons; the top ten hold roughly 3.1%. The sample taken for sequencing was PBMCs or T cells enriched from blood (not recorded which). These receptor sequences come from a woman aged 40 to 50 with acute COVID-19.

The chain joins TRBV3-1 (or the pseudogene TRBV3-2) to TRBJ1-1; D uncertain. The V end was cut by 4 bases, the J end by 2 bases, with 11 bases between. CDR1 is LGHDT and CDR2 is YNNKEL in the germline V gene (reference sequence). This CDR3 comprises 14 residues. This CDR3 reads CASSLQTLNTEAFF. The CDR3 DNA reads TGTGCCAGCAGCCTCCAGACACTTAACACTGAAGCTTTCTTT.

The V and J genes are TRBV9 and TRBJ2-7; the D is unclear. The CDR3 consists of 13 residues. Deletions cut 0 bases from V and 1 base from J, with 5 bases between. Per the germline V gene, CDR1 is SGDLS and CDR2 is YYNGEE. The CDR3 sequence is CASSVGSSYEQYF. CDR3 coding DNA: TGTGCCAGCAGCGTAGGGAGTTCCTACGAGCAGTACTTC.

Here the CDR3 DNA reads TGTGCCAGCAGCAACGACAGGGGGTATAAGTTCTTC. It translates to CASSNDRGYKFF. The rearrangement uses TRBV5-4 and TRBJ2-1; TRBD1 aligns across 9 bases. The length of the CDR3 is 12 residues. From germline, CDR1 is SGHNT and CDR2 YYREEE (reference sequence). V lost 4 bases and J lost 14; bases outside the gene matches: 7.